These T cell receptor beta chains were read from a single sample in a study of kidney transplant recipient with SARS-CoV-2 infection. MiXCR was run by TCRdb on the reads, yielding one entry per CDR3 protein. The profile shows fewer than 250,000 distinct CDR3 sequences, 29% of them singletons. Here the sequenced sample was a blood sample, taken at baseline and on day 111 from a kidney transplant recipient. Source of these receptors: a male patient aged 25-45 years who had COVID-19 and was a kidney transplant recipient. The T cells may come from the graft donor. Each CDR3 is given with its conserved first and last residue. The D gene is left open where the match is weak. Size tells how often a clone was seen (once, few, many) or the class of an expanded clone, and some rows leave it out.

>TRBV19|14|few|.|TRBJ2-5
TGTGCCAGTAGTCCAGATTTTGGTCGGGAGACCCAGTACTTC
CASSPDFGRETQYF
>TRBV6-6|16|many|.|TRBJ1-2
TGTGCCAGCAGTTACGGAGACGGCACTTCTAACTATGGCTACACCTTC
CASSYGDGTSNYGYTF
>TRBV4-2|18|many|TRBD1|TRBJ2-1
TGTGCCAGCAGCCAGGGGACAGGGCTACTTCAGTCCTACAATGAGCAGTTCTTC
CASSQGTGLLQSYNEQFF
>TRBV5-4|13|many|.|TRBJ2-6
TGTGCCAGCAGCGTTGACAGGGCCAACGTCCTGACTTTC
CASSVDRANVLTF
>TRBV3-1|14|.|.|TRBJ1-5
TGTGCCAGCAACCAAGACTCGGGGCATCAGCCCCAGCATTTT
CASNQDSGHQPQHF
>TRBV16|17|many|.|TRBJ1-2
TGTGCCAGCAGCCAGTCTGGGGTCGTTAGAAAGACCTATGGCTACACCTTC
CASSQSGVVRKTYGYTF
>TRBV23-1|17|.|.|TRBJ1-2
TGCGCCAGCAGTAGTATACAGCTACGCAGAAAGACCTATGGCTACGCCTTC
CASSSIQLRRKTYGYAF
>TRBV29-1|12|many|.|TRBJ1-2
TGCAGCGTCGAGTTAGGGGGAGTTGGCTACACCTTC
CSVELGGVGYTF
>TRBV7-6|17|many|.|TRBJ1-2
TGTGCCAGCAGCTGGTCCATTGAATCTCGAAAGACCTATGGCTACACCTTC
CASSWSIESRKTYGYTF
>TRBV15|15|many|TRBD1|TRBJ2-7
TGTGCCACCAGCAGAGGGACAGGGGATCTCGACGAGCAGTACTTC
CATSRGTGDLDEQYF
>TRBV20-1|14|many|TRBD2|TRBJ2-5
TGCAGTGCCGCCGGACTAGCGGGAGTTGAGACCCAGTACTTC
CSAAGLAGVETQYF
>TRBV4-3|14|many|.|TRBJ2-1
TGCGCCAGCAGCCAAGATCGGTGGGGCAATGAGCAGTTCTTC
CASSQDRWGNEQFF
>TRBV12-3/TRBV12-4|16|many|TRBD1|TRBJ2-7
TGTGCCAGCAGTTCGAAAGGGACAGGTTCTTCCTACGAGCAGTACTTC
CASSSKGTGSSYEQYF
>TRBV18|13|many|.|TRBJ1-1
TGTGCCAGCTCACGGACAGATTGGACTGAAGCTTTCTTT
CASSRTDWTEAFF
>TRBV5-3|16|many|.|TRBJ1-2
TGTGCCAGACGTCCCATAGTGGTGAGAAAGACCTATGGCTACACCTTC
CARRPIVVRKTYGYTF
>TRBV7-4|17|many|.|TRBJ1-2
TGTGCCAGCAGCGCATCAAATTCAGCTCGAAAGACCTATGGCTACACCTTC
CASSASNSARKTYGYTF
>TRBV11-2|12|.|.|TRBJ2-5
TGTGCCAGCAGCAGGGACTTAGAGACCCAGTACTTC
CASSRDLETQYF
>TRBV29-1|15|.|TRBD2|TRBJ2-1
TGCAGCGTTGCCCGGCGGCTAGCGGGGGGTAGTGAGCAGTTCTTC
CSVARRLAGGSEQFF
>TRBV6-8|13|.|.|TRBJ2-1
TGTGCCAGCGCGCTTAGCCCCTACAATGAGCAGTTCTTC
CASALSPYNEQFF
>TRBV7-6|15|few|.|TRBJ2-1
TGTGCCAGCAGCCCAGGGCCGGGATTTTTCAATGAGCAGTTCTTC
CASSPGPGFFNEQFF
>TRBV27|14|many|.|TRBJ1-5
TGTGCCAGCAGTTTATCGCTCTTCTCGGAGCCCCAGCATTTT
CASSLSLFSEPQHF
>TRBV27|12|.|.|TRBJ2-7
TGTGCCAGCAGTTTACACCTGGGCGAGCAGTACTTC
CASSLHLGEQYF
>TRBV6-6|17|many|.|TRBJ1-2
TGTGCCAGCAGTTTGTTGGGAGGTGGGAGAAAGACCTATGGCTACACCTTC
CASSLLGGGRKTYGYTF
>TRBV3-1|17|many|.|TRBJ1-1
TGTGCCAGCAGCCGTAATGTTCCCATTTCAATTCGCACTGAAGCTTTCTTT
CASSRNVPISIRTEAFF
>TRBV19|17|many|.|TRBJ1-2
TGTGCCAGTAGTATAAATCAGACAAATCGAAAGACCTATGGCTACACCTTC
CASSINQTNRKTYGYTF
>TRBV6-2/TRBV6-3|17|few|TRBD1|TRBJ2-1
TGTGCCAGCAGGGAATGGACAGGGGCGGGACATGGGGATGAGCAGTTCTTC
CASREWTGAGHGDEQFF
>TRBV20-1|13|.|.|TRBJ1-1
TGCAGTGCTAGGCGGGGCGGGAACACTGAAGCTTTCTTT
CSARRGGNTEAFF
>TRBV12-3/TRBV12-4|15|many|.|TRBJ2-7
TGTGCCAGCAGTTTGGGCTCCAACCCCAGATACGAGCAGTACTTC
CASSLGSNPRYEQYF
>TRBV5-4|13|many|.|TRBJ1-2
TGTGCCAGCAGCTTGGCCGGGACCTATGGCTACACCTTC
CASSLAGTYGYTF
>TRBV6-2/TRBV6-3|15|many|.|TRBJ2-5
TGTGCCAGCACTTCGAGTACGTGGGGAAGGGGGACCCAGTACTTC
CASTSSTWGRGTQYF
>TRBV10-1|17|many|.|TRBJ1-2
TGCGCCAGCAGTCGCTGGATAAGATCGCGAAAGACCTATGGCTACACCTTC
CASSRWIRSRKTYGYTF
>TRBV8-2|17|.|.|TRBJ2-6
TGTGGCGCACGCACGAGGATAACACAAAGTCGGGCCAACGTCCTGACTTTC
CGARTRITQSRANVLTF
>TRBV3-2|15|many|.|TRBJ2-7
TGTGCCAGCAGCCAAGTAGGGACAGCGTCCTACGAGCAGTACTTC
CASSQVGTASYEQYF
>TRBV12-3/TRBV12-4|13|few|.|TRBJ2-5
TGTGCCAGCAGTCCGGCCGACCGGGAGACCCAGTACTTC
CASSPADRETQYF
>TRBV5-1|14|few|.|TRBJ1-2
TGCGCCAGCAGCTTGGAGGGGACGGCCTATGGCTACACCTTC
CASSLEGTAYGYTF
>TRBV7-8|15|many|.|TRBJ2-1
TGTGCCAGCAGCGTCGGGAGAACGGGCGACAATGAGCAGTTCTTC
CASSVGRTGDNEQFF
>TRBV7-9|17|many|.|TRBJ1-2
TGTGCCAGCAGCATTTTAACATACCATGGAAAGACCTATGGCTACACCTTC
CASSILTYHGKTYGYTF
>TRBV7-2|14|many|.|TRBJ1-2
TGTGCCAGCAGCTTAGGACAGCCTTACGATGGCTACACCTTC
CASSLGQPYDGYTF
>TRBV19|14|few|.|TRBJ1-6
TGTGCCAGTAGTATCCCCGGACAGAATTCACCCCTCCACTTT
CASSIPGQNSPLHF
>TRBV15|15|many|TRBD1|TRBJ1-2
TGTGCCACCCTCCAGAGCGGGACAGGGGGATATGGCTACACCTTC
CATLQSGTGGYGYTF
>TRBV25-1|17|many|.|TRBJ1-2
TGTGCCAGCAGTAGTGTGCGAGAACTGGGAAAGACCTATGGCTACACCTTC
CASSSVRELGKTYGYTF
>TRBV29-1|10|many|.|TRBJ1-1
TGCAGCGCCCTACAGGGTGAAGCTTTCTTT
CSALQGEAFF
>TRBV2|14|many|.|TRBJ1-2
TGTGCCAGCAAGCTTTCGACGACCCTTGGTGGCTACACCTTC
CASKLSTTLGGYTF
>TRBV7-5|19|many|.|TRBJ1-2
.
CISVPERNYEVGKTYGYTF
>TRBV2|17|few|TRBD2|TRBJ2-1
TGTGCCAGCAGGGACCCGGGACTAGCGGGGGGGATCAATGAGCAGTTCTTC
CASRDPGLAGGINEQFF
>TRBV5-6|14|many|.|TRBJ1-1
TGTGCCAGCAGCTTTGGCACAGGGAACACTGAAGCTTTCTTT
CASSFGTGNTEAFF
>TRBV9|16|many|.|TRBJ1-6
TGTGCCAGCGCAAGGGGCTTGGAAATGGGGAATTCACCCCTCCACTTT
CASARGLEMGNSPLHF
>TRBV7-9|13|many|.|TRBJ2-7
TGTGCCAGCAGCTTCTCGGGGTCCTACGAGCAGTACTTC
CASSFSGSYEQYF
>TRBV9|16|many|.|TRBJ1-4
TGTGCCAGCAGCGCCAGCGGGGGGAGAGGTAATGAAAAACTGTTTTTT
CASSASGGRGNEKLFF
>TRBV7-3|15|.|.|TRBJ2-5
TGTGCCAGCAGCCGACGGGGGGCCAACTCGGAGACCCAGTACTTC
CASSRRGANSETQYF
>TRBV4-1|15|.|.|TRBJ2-1
TGCGCCAGCAGCGCGGGACTCAGCTCCTACAATGAGCAGTTCTTC
CASSAGLSSYNEQFF
>TRBV5-4|15|.|TRBD1|TRBJ2-7
TGTGCCAGCAGCCTAGGTGGGACAGGGGTCTACGAGCAGTACTTC
CASSLGGTGVYEQYF
>TRBV16|17|many|.|TRBJ1-2
TGTGCCAGCAGCTCTTTGGGGGTCGTTAGAAAGACCTATGGCTACACCTTC
CASSSLGVVRKTYGYTF
>TRBV6-9|17|many|.|TRBJ1-2
TGTGCCAGCAGTAGCGAAGGGCCTTACGGAAAGACCTATGGCTACACCTTC
CASSSEGPYGKTYGYTF